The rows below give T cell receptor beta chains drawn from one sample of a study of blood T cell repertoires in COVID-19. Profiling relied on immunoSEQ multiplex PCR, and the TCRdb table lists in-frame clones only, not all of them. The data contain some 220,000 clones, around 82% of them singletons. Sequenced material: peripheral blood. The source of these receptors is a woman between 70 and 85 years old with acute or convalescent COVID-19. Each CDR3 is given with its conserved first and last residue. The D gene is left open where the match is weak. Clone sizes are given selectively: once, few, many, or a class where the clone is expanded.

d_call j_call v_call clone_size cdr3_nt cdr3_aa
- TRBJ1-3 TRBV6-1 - TGTGCCAGCAGTGAATCCGGGGCTGGAAACACCATATATTTT CASSESGAGNTIYF
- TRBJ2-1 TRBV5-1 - TGCGCCAGCAGCGCAGCCGGAGTTCCCAATGAGCAGTTCTTC CASSAAGVPNEQFF
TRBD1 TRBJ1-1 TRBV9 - TGTGCCAGCAGCGTAGGGGACAGTGGTTGGACTGAAGCTTTCTTT CASSVGDSGWTEAFF
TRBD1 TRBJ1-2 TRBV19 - TGTGCCAGTAGTAGGGACAGGGCGGTCGGCGGCTACACCTTC CASSRDRAVGGYTF
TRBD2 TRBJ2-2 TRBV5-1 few TGCGCCAGCAGCGCCCTAGCGGGGGGGCCCGTCGGGGAGCTGTTTTTT CASSALAGGPVGELFF
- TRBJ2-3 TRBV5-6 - TGTGCCAGCAGCCTCACAGATACGCAGTATTTT CASSLTDTQYF
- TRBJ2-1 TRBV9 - TGTGCCAGCAGCGTAGGAGGACAGAGCTCCTACAATGAGCAGTTCTTC CASSVGGQSSYNEQFF
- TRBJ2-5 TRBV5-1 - TGCGCCAGCAGCTGGGCAGCCCAAGAGACCCAGTACTTC CASSWAAQETQYF
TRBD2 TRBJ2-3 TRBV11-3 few TGTGCCAGCAGCCCGGGGGGAGATCGAGATACGCAGTATTTT CASSPGGDRDTQYF
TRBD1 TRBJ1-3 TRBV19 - TGTGCCAGTATCAATAAGGGACAGCGAGGAAACACCATATATTTT CASINKGQRGNTIYF
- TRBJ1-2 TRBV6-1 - TGTGCCAGCAGTGAAGGGGACACCTATGGCTACACCTTC CASSEGDTYGYTF
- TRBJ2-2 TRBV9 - TGTGCCAGCAGCGCGGATGACAGGGAGGCCGGGGAGCTGTTTTTT CASSADDREAGELFF
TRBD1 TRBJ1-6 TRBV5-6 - TGTGCCAGCAGCTTGGTCGGGACAGGGGGCTCTTCACCCCTCCACTTT CASSLVGTGGSSPLHF
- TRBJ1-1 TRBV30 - TGTGCCTGGAGCTATGGGAGTGCTGAAGCTTTCTTT CAWSYGSAEAFF
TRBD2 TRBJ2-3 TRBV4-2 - TGTGCCAGCAGCCAGACTAGCGGGTTTCCAGATACGCAGTATTTT CASSQTSGFPDTQYF
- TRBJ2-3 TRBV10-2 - TGCGCCAGCAGTGACTTTGGGGGCATTTCAGATACGCAGTATTTT CASSDFGGISDTQYF
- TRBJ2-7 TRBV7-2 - TGTGCCAGCAGCCCTTCGGGCTACGAGCAGTACTTC CASSPSGYEQYF
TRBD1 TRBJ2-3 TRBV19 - TGTGCCAGTAGCCGACAGGGAACCCTAGATACGCAGTATTTT CASSRQGTLDTQYF
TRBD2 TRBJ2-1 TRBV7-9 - TGTGCCAGCAGCTTAGACGGAGCGGGGGTCAATGAGCAGTTCTTC CASSLDGAGVNEQFF
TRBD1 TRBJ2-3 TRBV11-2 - TGTGCCAGCAGCTTGCGGGCACAGGGGGCAATAGATACGCAGTATTTT CASSLRAQGAIDTQYF
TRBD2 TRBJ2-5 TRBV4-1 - TGCGCCAGCTCCCTGGCGGGGGGCTATCAAGAGACCCAGTACTTC CASSLAGGYQETQYF
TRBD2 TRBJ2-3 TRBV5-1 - TGCGCCAGCAGCTCCCCTAGCGGGGGTGGAGTGGCAGATACGCAGTATTTT CASSSPSGGGVADTQYF
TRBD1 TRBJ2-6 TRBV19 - TGTGCCAGTAGTACCGGGACAGGGGTTTCTGGGGCCAACGTCCTGACTTTC CASSTGTGVSGANVLTF
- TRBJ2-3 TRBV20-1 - TGCAGTGCCGAACAGGGTACGCAGTATTTT CSAEQGTQYF
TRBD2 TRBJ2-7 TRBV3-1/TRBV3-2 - TGTGCCAGCAGCCAAGGTAGCGGGTCAGAGTCTTTTCGCGAGCAGTACTTC CASSQGSGSESFREQYF
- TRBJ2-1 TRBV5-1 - TGCGCCAGCAGCTTGGGAGGCCTAGCCTACAATGAGCAGTTCTTC CASSLGGLAYNEQFF
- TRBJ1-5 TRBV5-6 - TGTGCCAGCAGCTTGGGGAGGAATCAGCCCCAGCATTTT CASSLGRNQPQHF
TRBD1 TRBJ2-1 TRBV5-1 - TGCGCCAGCAGCCATAGGACAGGGGGAAGGGATGAGCAGTTCTTC CASSHRTGGRDEQFF
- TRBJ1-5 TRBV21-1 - TGTGCCAGCAGCGGGGGACAGGGGATCGGCAATCAGCCCCAGCATTTT CASSGGQGIGNQPQHF
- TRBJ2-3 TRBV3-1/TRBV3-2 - TGTGCCAGCAGCCAAGAAGGGAGATCTTATACGCAGTATTTT CASSQEGRSYTQYF
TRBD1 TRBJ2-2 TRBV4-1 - TGCGCCAGCAGCCAAGGTTCGACAGGGTCCGGGGAGCTGTTTTTT CASSQGSTGSGELFF
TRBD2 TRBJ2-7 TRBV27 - TGTGCCAGCCGGCGGGAGACTCTTCTGTCCTACGAGCAGTACTTC CASRRETLLSYEQYF
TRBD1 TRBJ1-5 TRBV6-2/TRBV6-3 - TGTGCCAGCAGTTCATACGACAGGGGTAGCAATCAGCCCCAGCATTTT CASSSYDRGSNQPQHF
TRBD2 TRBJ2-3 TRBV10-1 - TGCGCCAGCAGTGAGTCGGGAGGGACTGATACGCAGTATTTT CASSESGGTDTQYF
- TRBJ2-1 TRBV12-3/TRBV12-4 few TGTGCCAGCAGTCCCCTTCTAACCGCTAACCAGTTCTTC CASSPLLTANQFF
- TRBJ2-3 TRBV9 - TGTGCCAGCAGCGTAGGTACTATGGATACGCAGTATTTT CASSVGTMDTQYF
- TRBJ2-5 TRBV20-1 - TGCAGTGCTAGTTTGAGGGTAGCAGAGACCCAGTACTTC CSASLRVAETQYF
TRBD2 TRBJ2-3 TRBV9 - TGTGCCAGCAGCGTAGACACGGCGGGGGGGACAGATACGCAGTATTTT CASSVDTAGGTDTQYF
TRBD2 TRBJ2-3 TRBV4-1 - TGCGCCAGCAGCCGGGACTATGGAGTGACAGATACGCAGTATTTT CASSRDYGVTDTQYF
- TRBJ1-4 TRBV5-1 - TGCGCCAGCAGCTTGGTCCCCCTCGGGGGGGGGAGTGAAAAACTGTTTTTT CASSLVPLGGGSEKLFF
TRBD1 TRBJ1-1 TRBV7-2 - TGTGCCAGCAGCCCAGACAGGGGGCGGGATGAAGCTTTCTTT CASSPDRGRDEAFF
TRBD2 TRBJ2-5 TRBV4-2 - TGTGCCAGCAGCCAAGAGGGACTAGCGGGGGTGGAACAAGAGACCCAGTACTTC CASSQEGLAGVEQETQYF
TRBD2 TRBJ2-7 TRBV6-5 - TGTGCCAGCAGTTACTCGAGTGCGGGGGGAGGGTACGAGCAGTACTTC CASSYSSAGGGYEQYF
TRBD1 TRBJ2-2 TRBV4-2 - TGTGCCAGCAGCCAAGATCGAGGGGGCCGGACCGGGGAGCTGTTTTTT CASSQDRGGRTGELFF
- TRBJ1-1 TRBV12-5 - TGTGCTAGTGGTTGGGGCAGGGGCTCCGGGAACACTGAAGCTTTCTTT CASGWGRGSGNTEAFF
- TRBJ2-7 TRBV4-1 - TGCGCCAGCAGGCGGCGGGACGGGCCCTACGAGCAGTACTTC CASRRRDGPYEQYF
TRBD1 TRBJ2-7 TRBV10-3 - TGTGCCATCAGTGCCGGGACAGCCTTTTCATACGAGCAGTACTTC CAISAGTAFSYEQYF
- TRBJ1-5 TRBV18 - TGTGCCAGCTCACCCTCCCCCCTATCGGGTCAGCCCCAGCATTTT CASSPSPLSGQPQHF
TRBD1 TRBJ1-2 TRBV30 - TGTGCCTGGGGACAGGGGGTAAACTATGGCTACACCTTC CAWGQGVNYGYTF
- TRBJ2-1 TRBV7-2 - TGTGCCAGCAGCTTAGCATCCGGTCATGAGCAGTTCTTC CASSLASGHEQFF
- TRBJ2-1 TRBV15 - TGTGCCACCAGCAGAGTCCCACCCAGGGTCCAAATTTCCTACAATGAGCAGTTCTTC CATSRVPPRVQISYNEQFF
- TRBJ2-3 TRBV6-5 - TGTGCCAGCGAGGGACAACCTAGCACAGATACGCAGTATTTT CASEGQPSTDTQYF